Presented here are 29 T cell receptor beta chains from one specimen sequenced in a study of blood T cell repertoires in COVID-19. Clones were sequenced by immunoSEQ multiplex PCR, and TCRdb holds only the in-frame ones, with some missing. Seen here are tens of thousands of clones, around 84% observed once, and the top ten hold under 3%. The sequencing input was peripheral blood. These receptors were taken from a man between 45 and 60 years old with acute or convalescent COVID-19.

This clone showed up just once. The rearrangement links TRBV5-4 to TRBJ1-3, with 7 bases aligning to TRBD1. The CDR3 has 15 amino acids. V shed 7 bases and J 0 bases; nucleotides not matched to a gene: 7. Germline lookup yields CDR1 SGHNT and CDR2 YYREEE (reference sequence). CDR3 sequence: CASQGDLGSGNTIYF. The CDR3 DNA reads as TGTGCCAGCCAGGGGGATCTCGGCTCTGGAAACACCATATATTTT.

The chain recombines TRBV7-9 with TRBJ2-4, with D tentatively TRBD2 (6 bases). With 7 bases removed from V and 6 bases from J, the gap between germline ends came to 16 bases. The CDR3 length is 14 residues. CDR1 and CDR2 (germline): SEHNR, FQNEAQ (reference sequence). CDR3 loop: CASTSPGEGNIQYF. CDR3 bases: TGTGCCAGCACCTCCCCGGGAGAGGGAAACATTCAGTACTTC. The full variable domain, with the rest looked up from reference TRBV7-9 and TRBJ2-4, is DTGVSQNPRHKITKRGQNVTFRCDPISEHNRLYWYRQTLGQGPEFLTYFQNEAQLEKSRLLSDRFSAERPKGSFSTLEIQRTEQGDSAMYLCASTSPGEGNIQYFGAGTRLSVL.

The rearrangement links TRBV11-2 to TRBJ1-2; D unclear. The V gene's germline CDR1 is SGHAT and CDR2 FQNNGV. The CDR3 sequence is 13 residues long. The V gene lost 0 bases and the J gene lost 12 bases, with 14 bases spanning the gap. The CDR3 DNA reads TGTGCCAGCAGCTTAGAAAATGAGCCCCCCGACACCTTC. Residues: CASSLENEPPDTF.

V and J are TRBV15 and TRBJ2-1; TRBD1 matches 8 bases. J gave up 10 bases and V 3 bases, and 14 bases lay outside the gene matches. Germline loops: CDR1 LNHNV, CDR2 YYDKDF (reference sequence). The CDR3 sequence is 16 residues long. The DNA of the CDR3 is TGTGCCACCAGCAGCACAGGGGGTTTTAAACCCTGGGAGCAGTTCTTC. This codes for CATSSTGGFKPWEQFF.

This chain uses TRBV9 with TRBJ2-1; 9 nucleotides align to TRBD1. V shed 4 bases, J shed 12 bases, and the junction held 14 bases outside the gene matches. The V gene's germline CDR1 is SGDLS and CDR2 YYNGEE. This CDR3 spans 15 amino acids. The CDR3 DNA follows: TGTGCCAGCAGCCCTCGACAGGGGGTGTCATCGGGGCAGTTCTTC. Translated: CASSPRQGVSSGQFF.

This chain connects TRBV19 to TRBJ2-1; the match to TRBD2 covers 8 bases. Germline V gene lookup returns CDR1 LNHDA and CDR2 SQIVND (reference sequence). With 3 bases clipped from V and 1 base from J, the junction kept 2 bases outside the gene matches. The CDR3 extends over 15 amino acids. CDR3 nucleotides: TGTGCCAGTAGTATCGCGGGGGGTTCCTACAATGAGCAGTTCTTC. Translated, it gives CASSIAGGSYNEQFF.

This chain links TRBV18 with TRBJ1-5, with a tentative D call TRBD1 (6 bases). V lost 4 bases to trimming and J lost 2 bases, with 12 bases between them. Germline V lookup: CDR1 KGHSH, CDR2 LQKENI. The CDR3 length is 15 residues. CDR3 loop: CASSLQGGRNQPQHF. Here the CDR3 DNA reads TGTGCCAGCTCACTACAGGGTGGGCGCAATCAGCCCCAGCATTTT. Drawing the rest from reference TRBV18 and TRBJ1-5, the complete variable domain is NAGVMQNPRHLVRRRGQEARLRCSPMKGHSHVYWYRQLPEEGLKFMVYLQKENIIDESGMPKERFSAEFPKEGPSILRIQQVVRGDSAAYFCASSLQGGRNQPQHFGDGTRLSIL.

The chain employs TRBV24-1 and TRBJ1-2; 7 bases line up with TRBD1. Germline assignment: CDR1 KGHDR and CDR2 SFDVKD. The length of the CDR3 is 14 residues. V shed 4 bases, J shed 8 bases, and the junction held 9 bases outside the gene matches. The CDR3 nucleotides are TGTGCCACCAGTGACGGGACAGCCGCGGAAGGCTACACCTTC. This translates into CATSDGTAAEGYTF.

In nucleotides, the CDR3 is TGTGCCAGTAGTAAGAGACAGACCGGGGAGCTGTTTTTT. It codes for CASSKRQTGELFF. The chain is built from TRBV19 and TRBJ2-2, with a weak D call TRBD1 (5 bases). This CDR3 is 13 amino acids long. Germline values: CDR1 LNHDA, CDR2 SQIVND (reference sequence). V shed 4 bases and J shed 5 bases, with 8 bases lying between them.

This clone turned up a few times. This chain uses TRBV12-5 with TRBJ2-3; D is possibly TRBD2 (6 bases). The CDR3 loop spans 13 amino acids. Germline V gene lookup returns CDR1 LGHNT and CDR2 FRNRAP. The V and J ends lost 4 bases and 3 bases respectively, with 8 bases between them. CDR3 sequence (DNA): TGTGCTAGTGGTTACGGACTAACAGATACGCAGTATTTT. It translates to CASGYGLTDTQYF.

This CDR3 reads CASSDSKGLAGGLLDNEQFF. The CDR3, as DNA: TGTGCCAGCAGTGACTCGAAGGGACTAGCGGGGGGACTCCTAGACAATGAGCAGTTCTTC. The J gene is TRBJ2-1, the V gene TRBV6-4, with 15 bases fitting TRBD2. After removal of 0 bases from V and 5 bases from J, the junction contained 11 bases not matched to a gene. The CDR3 is 20 amino acids. The germline V gene has CDR1 MRHNA and CDR2 SNTAGT.

J is TRBJ2-2 and V is TRBV7-9, with 13 positions matching TRBD2. Germline assignment: CDR1 SEHNR and CDR2 FQNEAQ (reference sequence). Trimming removed 5 bases from V and 5 bases from J; junction bases left unmatched: 11. The CDR3 loop spans 18 amino acids. The CDR3 is CASSRGTGTSGNTGELFF. CDR3 nucleotide sequence: TGTGCCAGCAGCAGGGGGACAGGGACTAGCGGGAATACCGGGGAGCTGTTTTTT. Supplemented by reference TRBV7-9 and TRBJ2-2, the full variable domain reads DTGVSQNPRHKITKRGQNVTFRCDPISEHNRLYWYRQTLGQGPEFLTYFQNEAQLEKSRLLSDRFSAERPKGSFSTLEIQRTEQGDSAMYLCASSRGTGTSGNTGELFFGEGSRLTVL.

The chain is built from TRBV7-9 and TRBJ2-3, with TRBD2 as a possible D gene (6 bases). Trimming pared 8 bases from V and 0 bases from J, leaving 9 bases between. The CDR3 loop spans 13 amino acids. Germline CDR1 reads SEHNR; CDR2 reads FQNEAQ (reference sequence). CDR3 nucleotides: TGTGCCAGCGGGACTGCTAGCACAGATACGCAGTATTTT. Protein product: CASGTASTDTQYF.

This clone showed up just once. V usage is TRBV4-1 and J usage is TRBJ1-5; D is undetermined. Per germline, CDR1 MGHRA and CDR2 YSYEKL. This CDR3 comprises 15 residues. Trimming removed 2 bases from V and 2 bases from J, with 10 bases in between. The CDR3 DNA follows: TGCGCCAGCAGCCAAACCGGGAATGGCAATCAGCCCCAGCATTTT. This encodes CASSQTGNGNQPQHF.

The chain recombines TRBV10-3 with TRBJ2-2, with 13 positions matching TRBD2. Germline CDR1 ENHRY, CDR2 SYGVKD. V shed 5 bases, J shed 4 bases, and the junction held 4 bases outside the gene matches. The CDR3 length is 16 residues. CDR3 sequence (DNA): TGTGCCATCAGTCAGAGACTAGCGGGGGGCACCGGGGAGCTGTTTTTT. Amino acids: CAISQRLAGGTGELFF.

CDR3 in amino acids: CASSLRHPNTEAFF. The CDR3 DNA reads as TGTGCCAGCAGTTTGCGACATCCGAACACTGAAGCTTTCTTT. This chain uses TRBV28 with TRBJ1-1; D is unresolved. Germline V gene data show CDR1 as MDHEN and CDR2 as SYDVKM. The V and J ends lost 3 bases and 1 base respectively, with 9 bases between them. This CDR3 contains 14 residues.

The V gene is TRBV2, the J gene TRBJ1-4; 8 bases are shared with TRBD1. The CDR3 extends over 14 amino acids. Losses at the gene ends were 7 bases for V and 6 bases for J; bases not matched to a gene: 7. The germline CDR1 and CDR2 sequences are SNHLY and FYNNEI. The CDR3 DNA is TGTGCCAGCATTACGGACAGGGTTCATGAAAAACTGTTTTTT. Its protein product is CASITDRVHEKLFF.

V is TRBV11-3 and J is TRBJ1-3; no definite D call. V lost 3 bases and J 4 bases, leaving 7 bases between the germline ends. Germline V gene lookup returns CDR1 SGHNT and CDR2 YENEEA. The CDR3 runs to 13 residues. As DNA, the CDR3 is TGTGCCAGCAGCTTCGACGGGGGAAACACCATATATTTT. The encoded protein is CASSFDGGNTIYF.

This clone was observed a few times. This sequence joins TRBV5-4 and TRBJ2-5; D is perhaps TRBD1 (6 bases). V lost 2 bases and J 0 bases, leaving 8 bases between the germline ends. The CDR3 loop spans 14 amino acids. Looked up from germline, CDR1 is SGHNT and CDR2 is YYREEE (reference sequence). CDR3 region: CASSFRGYQETQYF. The CDR3, as DNA: TGTGCCAGCAGCTTTAGGGGGTACCAAGAGACCCAGTACTTC.

This sequence joins TRBV6-2 or TRBV6-3 and TRBJ2-5, with D perhaps matching TRBD2 (7 bases). The CDR3 runs to 19 residues. CDR1 and CDR2 (germline): MNHEY, SVGEGT. Trimming shortened V by 2 bases and J by 0 bases, and 22 bases separated the two germline ends. The CDR3 nucleotides are TGTGCCAGCAGTTACGGTGTTCGGGGGGCGCGCCCCTACCAAGAGACCCAGTACTTC. Translation gives CASSYGVRGARPYQETQYF.

This chain uses TRBV3-1 (or the pseudogene TRBV3-2) with TRBJ2-7, with TRBD2 as a possible D gene (6 bases). CDR3 length equals 15 residues. Trimming pared 1 base from V and 2 bases from J, leaving 12 bases between. CDR1 is LGHDT, CDR2 YNNKEL, per germline (reference sequence). Here the CDR3 reads CASSQAGVGAYEQYF. DNA of the CDR3: TGTGCCAGCAGCCAAGCGGGGGTCGGAGCCTACGAGCAGTACTTC.

The chain combines TRBV7-3 with TRBJ2-2, with 7 bases fitting TRBD1. Trimming cost V 4 bases and J 3 bases; bases outside gene matches: 2. CDR1 and CDR2 from the germline V gene are SGHTA and FQGTGA. This CDR3 spans 14 amino acids. The CDR3 DNA sequence: TGTGCCAGCAGCTCTACAGGGGACACCGGGGAGCTGTTTTTT. This translates into CASSSTGDTGELFF.

There are a few counts of this clone. The genes are TRBV9 and TRBJ2-1, with D perhaps TRBD2 (6 bases). Between the trimmed V and J ends, which lost 4 bases and 1 base, there was a span of 15 bases. This CDR3 comprises 16 residues. Germline CDR1 SGDLS, CDR2 YYNGEE. CDR3 nucleotides: TGTGCCAGCAGCCCTCCCGGGACTTTATCCTACAATGAGCAGTTCTTC. Its translation: CASSPPGTLSYNEQFF.

This clone occurred once. This chain uses TRBV15 with TRBJ2-3; 8 nucleotides match TRBD2. Germline CDR1 is LNHNV and CDR2 is YYDKDF (reference sequence). V trimming: 4 bases; J trimming: 6 bases; junction bases outside the gene matches: 12. CDR3 length: 16 amino acids. As DNA, the CDR3 is TGTGCCACCAGCATATCAACGGACGGGGGGGCCGATACGCAGTATTTT. Encoded protein: CATSISTDGGADTQYF.

V usage is TRBV10-3 and J usage is TRBJ1-5, with 7 nucleotides matching TRBD1. V shed 5 bases, J shed 5 bases, and the junction held 6 bases outside the gene matches. The CDR3 consists of 14 residues. CDR1 is ENHRY and CDR2 is SYGVKD in the germline V gene. This CDR3 is CAISQQGWDQPQHF. The DNA for the CDR3 is TGTGCCATCAGTCAACAGGGGTGGGATCAGCCCCAGCATTTT.

The J gene is TRBJ1-4, the V gene TRBV6-6; D call uncertain. Trimming cost V 6 bases and J 6 bases, with 17 bases left between them. CDR1 MNHNY and CDR2 SVGAGI come from the germline V gene (reference sequence). The CDR3 covers 15 residues. The CDR3 DNA is TGTGCCAGCAGCTCAATCGGGGATGGGGATGAAAAACTGTTTTTT. The encoded protein is CASSSIGDGDEKLFF.

This sequence joins TRBV13 and TRBJ2-7, with TRBD2 matching 7 bases. This CDR3 has 15 amino acids. Unmatched junction bases numbered 13, after V lost 5 bases and J lost 6 bases. Per germline, CDR1 PRHDT and CDR2 FYEKMQ (reference sequence). CDR3 sequence: CASSPAAGMLLEQYF. Written as DNA, the CDR3 is TGTGCCAGCAGCCCAGCAGCGGGAATGCTTCTCGAGCAGTACTTC.

The chain joins TRBV9 to TRBJ2-5; 8 positions match TRBD2. The germline CDR1 and CDR2 sequences are SGDLS and YYNGEE. The CDR3 extends over 15 amino acids. V gave up 0 bases and J gave up 1 base; unmatched junction bases: 2. The CDR3 loop reads CASSVEAGGQETQYF. DNA for the CDR3: TGTGCCAGCAGCGTAGAGGCGGGGGGCCAAGAGACCCAGTACTTC.

This clone appeared a single time. V gene TRBV7-9 combines with J gene TRBJ2-5, with TRBD2 matching 11 bases. The CDR3 extends over 15 amino acids. The J segment lost 5 bases and the V segment lost 4 bases, leaving 6 bases of the junction unmatched. CDR1 and CDR2 (germline): SEHNR, FQNEAQ (reference sequence). CDR3 in amino acids: CASSSLAGEGETQYF. The CDR3 nucleotides are TGTGCCAGCAGCTCACTAGCGGGGGAAGGGGAGACCCAGTACTTC.